What follows are 29 T cell receptor beta chains derived from one specimen sequenced in a study of control samples from healthy donors and cancer patients (TCRdb year 2020). The method behind the library was the immunoSEQ multiplex PCR assay. The clones in this table, taken by TCRdb from immuneACCESS, are in-frame only. Not every clone is retained; where verified, under half of the shortfall comes from an unresolved V gene, and the cause of the rest is unknown. For this sample there are about 120,000 clones; approximately 90% appear just once. The top ten hold 2.3% of the sample. The sequenced sample consisted of blood. These receptor sequences come from a woman aged 65 to 85 in good health.

The V call is TRBV5-6, the J call TRBJ1-1; D not certain. The CDR3 spans 13 residues. V gave up 3 bases and J gave up 0 bases, with 6 bases separating them. Germline lookup yields CDR1 SGHDT and CDR2 YYEEEE. In DNA form, the CDR3 reads TGTGCCAGCAGCTCGAACCTGAACACTGAAGCTTTCTTT. Its translation is CASSSNLNTEAFF.

V gene TRBV7-2 combines with J gene TRBJ1-5; 7 bases match TRBD1. Germline-derived CDR1 and CDR2 are SGHTA and FQGNSA. CDR3 size: 15 residues. V shed 5 bases and J 3 bases; nucleotides not matched to a gene: 7. The CDR3 spells CASSPIDRDNQPQHF. The CDR3 DNA follows: TGTGCCAGCAGCCCGATTGACAGGGACAATCAGCCCCAGCATTTT.

V and J are TRBV28 and TRBJ1-4; no firm D call. Deletions cut 6 bases from V and 5 bases from J, with 10 bases between. The CDR3 covers 13 residues. Germline CDR1 reads MDHEN; CDR2 reads SYDVKM. CDR3 nucleotide sequence: TGTGCCAGCAGGACGGGAACGAATGAAAAACTGTTTTTT. Translating it yields CASRTGTNEKLFF.

The chain recombines TRBV9 with TRBJ2-5; 12 nucleotides match TRBD2. Trimming removed 4 bases from V and 4 bases from J; junction bases left unmatched: 5. CDR1 and CDR2 from the germline V gene are SGDLS and YYNGEE. The CDR3 spans 15 residues. The CDR3 DNA reads as TGTGCCAGCAGCTTCCGGACTAGCGGGGCAGAGACCCAGTACTTC. This sequence encodes CASSFRTSGAETQYF.

The V gene is TRBV4-1, the J gene TRBJ2-7; 7 nucleotides agree with TRBD1. Losses at the gene ends were 3 bases for V and 0 bases for J; bases not matched to a gene: 5. CDR3 length: 15 residues. The germline CDR1 and CDR2 sequences are MGHRA and YSYEKL. The CDR3 coding sequence is TGCGCCAGCAGCCAGAGAAGGGACAGCTCCTACGAGCAGTACTTC. It yields the protein CASSQRRDSSYEQYF.

The V and J genes are TRBV6-6 and TRBJ1-4; the D gene is possibly TRBD1 (5 bases). The V end was cut by 6 bases, the J end by 7 bases, with 9 bases between. Germline V gene lookup returns CDR1 MNHNY and CDR2 SVGAGI (reference sequence). This CDR3 is 12 amino acids long. The CDR3 DNA follows: TGTGCCAGCAGCCCCGGGGCTGAAAAACTGTTTTTT. It translates to CASSPGAEKLFF.

The chain has TRBV4-1 and TRBJ2-7; tentative D call: TRBD2 (7 bases). CDR3 length: 14 residues. Per germline, CDR1 MGHRA and CDR2 YSYEKL. Trimming took off 4 bases at V and 4 bases at J, with 14 bases between the two ends. The CDR3 DNA is TGCGCCAGCAGCCTCCGCGGGGGCCCATACGAGCAGTACTTC. This encodes CASSLRGGPYEQYF.

The CDR3 loop is CASSSGLAVEQFF. CDR3 nucleotide sequence: TGTGCCAGCAGTTCCGGACTAGCCGTTGAGCAGTTCTTC. This chain joins TRBV12-3 or TRBV12-4 and TRBJ2-1, with TRBD2 matching over 8 bases. The CDR3 loop spans 13 amino acids. The V gene end was trimmed by 4 bases and the J gene end by 9 bases; junction bases not matched to a gene: 5.

The chain has TRBV18 and TRBJ2-5; TRBD2 might be the D (5 bases). This CDR3 region has 16 residues. Germline lookup yields CDR1 KGHSH and CDR2 LQKENI. Trimming took off 1 base at V and 4 bases at J, with 16 bases between the two ends. The CDR3 reads CASSPQGESRRETQYF. Written as DNA, the CDR3 is TGTGCCAGCTCACCACAGGGAGAGAGCCGGAGAGAGACCCAGTACTTC.

The chain recombines TRBV6-1 with TRBJ1-5; D uncertain. The germline V and J ends were trimmed by 1 base and 2 bases, with 9 bases remaining between them. This CDR3 is built from 15 residues. CDR1 is MNHNS and CDR2 is SASEGT in the germline V gene. CDR3 protein: CASSEVGKGNQPQHF. The CDR3 nucleotides read TGTGCCAGCAGTGAAGTCGGCAAGGGCAATCAGCCCCAGCATTTT.

The chain combines TRBV19 with TRBJ1-1; D perhaps matches TRBD1 (5 bases). V shed 10 bases and J shed 5 bases, with 20 bases lying between them. CDR1 is LNHDA, CDR2 SQIVND, per germline (reference sequence). There are 14 residues in the CDR3. This CDR3 is CATQARGSHTEAFF. CDR3 coding DNA: TGTGCCACCCAGGCGAGGGGATCACATACTGAAGCTTTCTTT.

The chain has TRBV6-6 and TRBJ1-5; possible D gene TRBD1, 5 bases. Trimming shortened V by 7 bases and J by 0 bases, and 16 bases separated the two germline ends. The CDR3 contains 16 residues. Germline values: CDR1 MNHNY, CDR2 SVGAGI (reference sequence). CDR3 sequence (DNA): TGTGCCAGCACCAATACAAGGGGTTATAGCAATCAGCCCCAGCATTTT. Encoded protein: CASTNTRGYSNQPQHF.

The rearrangement links TRBV3-1 (or the pseudogene TRBV3-2) to TRBJ1-2, with a possible D match to TRBD1 (6 bases). Germline CDR1 reads LGHDT; CDR2 reads YNNKEL (reference sequence). V lost 1 base and J 7 bases, leaving 13 bases between the germline ends. The CDR3 covers 14 residues. The CDR3 reads CASSQASTGGGYTF. CDR3 sequence (DNA): TGTGCCAGCAGCCAAGCGTCGACAGGCGGTGGCTACACCTTC.

The chain is built from TRBV5-1 and TRBJ1-6, with D tentatively TRBD1 (5 bases). The CDR3 extends over 17 amino acids. Looked up from germline, CDR1 is SGHRS and CDR2 is YFSETQ. V gave up 4 bases and J gave up 7 bases, with 21 bases separating them. Here the CDR3 reads CASSSTLTGTANSPLHF. CDR3 bases: TGCGCCAGCAGCAGTACTTTAACCGGGACCGCCAATTCACCCCTCCACTTT.

V is TRBV29-1 and J is TRBJ1-4; possible D gene TRBD1, 5 bases. Between the trimmed V and J ends, which lost 6 bases and 0 bases, there was a span of 14 bases. The CDR3 length is 15 residues. The germline gives CDR1 SQVTM, CDR2 ANQGSEA. CDR3 sequence: CSVSGTEPTNEKLFF. CDR3 coding DNA: TGCAGCGTCTCCGGGACGGAACCAACTAATGAAAAACTGTTTTTT.

This chain uses TRBV20-1 with TRBJ2-1, with 8 positions matching TRBD2. Germline lookup yields CDR1 DFQATT and CDR2 SNEGSKA (reference sequence). Trimming cost V 3 bases and J 4 bases; bases outside gene matches: 5. The CDR3 length is 14 residues. The CDR3 spells CSASLAGQYNEQFF. The CDR3 DNA is TGCAGTGCTAGTTTAGCGGGGCAGTACAATGAGCAGTTCTTC.

V and J are TRBV12-3 or TRBV12-4 and TRBJ2-1, with D hard to call. The CDR3 has 13 amino acids. Trimming removed 6 bases at V and 4 bases at J, with 10 bases between. The CDR3 is CASSYDGYNEQFF. CDR3 DNA: TGTGCCAGCAGCTACGACGGGTACAATGAGCAGTTCTTC.

This clone was counted a single time. The chain combines TRBV6-5 with TRBJ2-7; the D gene could be TRBD1 or TRBD2 (5 bases each). Germline loops: CDR1 MNHEY, CDR2 SVGAGI. V lost 6 bases and J lost 6, with 15 bases in between. This CDR3 contains 13 residues. CDR3 nucleotides: TGTGCCAGCAGGGGGACCCAATTCCGCGAGCAGTACTTC. This gives the protein CASRGTQFREQYF.

The chain couples TRBV2 to TRBJ1-1, with 7 bases that match TRBD1. Germline CDR1 reads SNHLY; CDR2 reads FYNNEI. This CDR3 region has 15 residues. The V and J ends lost 3 bases and 3 bases, in that order; junction bases with no gene match: 7. DNA of the CDR3: TGTGCCAGCAGTGAGTTTGGGCAGGGGGACACTGAAGCTTTCTTT. This translates into CASSEFGQGDTEAFF.

This clone is a singleton in its sample. This sequence joins TRBV7-2 and TRBJ2-3; the match to TRBD2 covers 12 bases. Per the germline V gene, CDR1 is SGHTA and CDR2 is FQGNSA. The V and J ends lost 2 bases and 6 bases, in that order; junction bases with no gene match: 12. CDR3 length: 18 residues. The CDR3 coding sequence is TGTGCCAGCAGCTTATTCGGCTGGGCTAGCGGGGGGGTTGATACGCAGTATTTT. Amino acid sequence: CASSLFGWASGGVDTQYF.

This chain uses TRBV19 with TRBJ1-6, with 12 bases aligning to TRBD1. The CDR3 runs 14 residues. Germline V gene data show CDR1 as LNHDA and CDR2 as SQIVND (reference sequence). V was pared by 6 bases and J by 7 bases, with 1 base of the junction left unmatched. CDR3 sequence reads: CASRGQGANSPLHF. Here the CDR3 DNA reads TGTGCCAGTAGGGGACAGGGGGCAAATTCACCCCTCCACTTT.

This clone occurred a few times. The rearrangement joins TRBV10-1 to TRBJ1-2, with TRBD1 identical over 9 bases. CDR1 is WNHNN, CDR2 SYGVQD, per germline (reference sequence). The ends lost 5 bases at V and 6 bases at J; junction bases unmatched: 7. This CDR3 contains 14 residues. CDR3 nucleotides: TGCGCCAGCAGTTCGGGACAGGGTACGGATGGCTACACCTTC. Its translation: CASSSGQGTDGYTF.

The chain employs TRBV7-6 and TRBJ2-7; 7 bases agree with TRBD2. V gave up 1 base and J gave up 5 bases; unmatched junction bases: 11. CDR1 is SGHVS and CDR2 is FNYEAQ in the germline V gene. The CDR3 runs 16 residues. In nucleotides, the CDR3 is TGTGCCAGCAGCTTAGGCTCCGGGCTAGCGGTAGACGAGCAGTACTTC. Amino acids: CASSLGSGLAVDEQYF.

The chain links TRBV7-2 to TRBJ1-4, with TRBD1 identical over 10 bases. In germline, CDR1 is SGHTA, CDR2 FQGNSA. Trimming cost V 1 base and J 6 bases; bases outside gene matches: 11. The CDR3 has 18 residues. In DNA, the CDR3 is TGTGCCAGCAGCTTAGAAGCTTTGTGGGACAGGGGTTATGAAAAACTGTTTTTT. Translation gives CASSLEALWDRGYEKLFF.

V is TRBV20-1 and J is TRBJ1-1; D unresolved. Trimming stripped 5 bases from V and 7 bases from J, with 11 bases between. CDR3 length equals 11 residues. Germline values: CDR1 DFQATT, CDR2 SNEGSKA (reference sequence). CDR3 region: CSALAEFEAFF. CDR3 nucleotide sequence: TGCAGTGCTTTGGCGGAGTTTGAAGCTTTCTTT.

This clone was counted a single time. The V and J genes are TRBV7-9 and TRBJ2-7; the D gene is possibly TRBD1 (5 bases). The length of the CDR3 is 13 residues. CDR1 is SEHNR and CDR2 is FQNEAQ in the germline V gene (reference sequence). The CDR3 sequence: CALDSTLAYEQYF. The CDR3 bases are TGTGCGCTCGACAGCACCCTAGCCTACGAGCAGTACTTC.

This chain joins TRBV7-3 and TRBJ1-2; no firm D call. Germline-derived CDR1 and CDR2 are SGHTA and FQGTGA. V lost 5 bases and J lost 4, with 8 bases in between. The length of the CDR3 is 12 residues. The CDR3 DNA reads TGTGCCAGCAGCCTCGACGGCTATGGCTACACCTTC. Protein: CASSLDGYGYTF.

The V and J genes are TRBV9 and TRBJ1-3; D might be TRBD1 (5 bases). Trimming shortened V by 2 bases and J by 0 bases, and 18 bases separated the two germline ends. Germline CDR1 SGDLS, CDR2 YYNGEE. The CDR3 loop spans 18 amino acids. In nucleotides, the CDR3 is TGTGCCAGCAGCGTTAGTGGGGACTCCAGATTCTCTGGAAACACCATATATTTT. Translating it yields CASSVSGDSRFSGNTIYF.

The V and J genes are TRBV7-6 and TRBJ2-5; D call uncertain. Trimming shortened V by 5 bases and J by 5 bases, and 6 bases separated the two germline ends. This CDR3 region has 11 residues. The V gene's germline CDR1 is SGHVS and CDR2 FNYEAQ. The CDR3 region has the DNA TGTGCCAGCAGCCCCGCCGAGACCCAGTACTTC. This encodes CASSPAETQYF.